These 8 T cell receptor beta chains originate from one sample sequenced in a study of T cell responses to AZD1222 COVID-19 vaccine. The protocol was immunoSEQ multiplex PCR, while the TCRdb copy is restricted to in-frame clones and leaves out a portion. The sample carries more than 70,000 clones, less than 90% recorded once. The specimen was peripheral blood, collected 28 days after the second AZD1222 dose. These receptor sequences come from an adult who received the AZD1222 COVID-19 vaccine.

This chain uses TRBV15 with TRBJ2-7, with D possibly matching TRBD1 (6 bases). The CDR3 is 14 amino acids. Per germline, CDR1 LNHNV and CDR2 YYDKDF (reference sequence). V was shortened by 3 bases and J by 1 base, with 10 bases between the two germline ends. CDR3 coding DNA: TGTGCCACCAGCAGGGCGGACAGTTCCTACGAGCAGTACTTC. This translates into CATSRADSSYEQYF.

This chain links TRBV12-3 or TRBV12-4 with TRBJ1-1, with no clear D. The V and J ends lost 5 bases and 1 base respectively, with 8 bases between them. The CDR3 totals 13 residues. CDR3 sequence reads: CASSKGENTEAFF. In DNA form, the CDR3 reads TGTGCCAGCAGTAAGGGAGAGAACACTGAAGCTTTCTTT.

The CDR3: CAISPTPGQGAGEQYF. The CDR3 nucleotides are TGTGCCATCAGTCCAACTCCGGGACAGGGGGCAGGGGAGCAGTACTTC. This chain uses TRBV10-3 with TRBJ2-7, with 12 nucleotides matching TRBD1. The CDR3 is 16 amino acids. V dropped 5 bases and J dropped 7; count of bases not matched to a gene: 12. Per germline, CDR1 ENHRY and CDR2 SYGVKD.

This sequence joins TRBV2 and TRBJ1-2; D is unresolved. CDR1 is SNHLY and CDR2 is FYNNEI in the germline V gene. V lost 2 bases to trimming and J lost 7 bases, with 11 bases between them. The CDR3 is 13 residues long. The DNA of the CDR3 is TGTGCCAGCAGTGAACAACAAAGCTCTGGCTACACCTTC. Translated: CASSEQQSSGYTF.

The chain links TRBV2 to TRBJ1-6, with D uncertain. Trimming stripped 9 bases from V and 12 bases from J, with 12 bases between. CDR3 length equals 11 residues. The germline CDR1 and CDR2 sequences are SNHLY and FYNNEI. CDR3 sequence (DNA): TGTGCCAGTGGCACCGGGGTACCCCTCCACTTT. Translation: CASGTGVPLHF.

V usage is TRBV2 and J usage is TRBJ2-2; weak D call: TRBD1 (5 bases). Per the germline V gene, CDR1 is SNHLY and CDR2 is FYNNEI. The CDR3 has 15 amino acids. Between the trimmed V and J ends, which lost 7 bases and 1 base, there was a span of 13 bases. CDR3 coding DNA: TGTGCCAGCAAGAGTCAGGGCTTGAACACCGGGGAGCTGTTTTTT. The encoded protein is CASKSQGLNTGELFF.

The rearrangement joins TRBV19 to TRBJ1-2, with 7 bases aligning to TRBD1. Trimming at V came to 4 bases and at J to 5 bases, leaving 7 bases not matched to a gene. CDR1 and CDR2 from the germline V gene are LNHDA and SQIVND (reference sequence). This CDR3 has 14 residues. The CDR3 loop is CASSNRGRGYGYTF. The CDR3 nucleotides read TGTGCCAGTAGTAACCGGGGCAGGGGGTATGGCTACACCTTC.

The chain has TRBV27 and TRBJ1-2, with 9 nucleotides matching TRBD1. Trimming took 2 bases from V and 4 from J; bases not matched to a gene: 2. CDR1 is MNHEY, CDR2 SMNVEV, per germline (reference sequence). The CDR3 runs 14 residues. The CDR3 region has the DNA TGTGCCAGCAGTTTAACACAGGGGGCCTATGGCTACACCTTC. This translates into CASSLTQGAYGYTF.